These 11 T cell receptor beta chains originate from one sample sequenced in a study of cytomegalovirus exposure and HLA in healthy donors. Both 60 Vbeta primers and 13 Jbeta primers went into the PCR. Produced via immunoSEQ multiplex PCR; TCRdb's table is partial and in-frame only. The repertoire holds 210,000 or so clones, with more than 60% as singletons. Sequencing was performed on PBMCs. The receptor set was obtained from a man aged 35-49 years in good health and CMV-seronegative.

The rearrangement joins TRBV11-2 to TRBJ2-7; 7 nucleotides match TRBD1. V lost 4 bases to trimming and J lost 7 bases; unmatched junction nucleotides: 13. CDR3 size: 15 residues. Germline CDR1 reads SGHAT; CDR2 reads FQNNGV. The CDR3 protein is CASSYRGRGILEQYF. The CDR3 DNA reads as TGTGCCAGCAGCTACAGGGGAAGGGGGATTTTAGAGCAGTACTTC.

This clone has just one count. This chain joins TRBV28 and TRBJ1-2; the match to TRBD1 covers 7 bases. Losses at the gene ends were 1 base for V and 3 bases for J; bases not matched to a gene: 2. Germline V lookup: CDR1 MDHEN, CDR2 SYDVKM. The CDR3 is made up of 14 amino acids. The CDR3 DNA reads TGTGCCAGCAGTTTATCAGGGGGTCACTATGGCTACACCTTC. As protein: CASSLSGGHYGYTF.

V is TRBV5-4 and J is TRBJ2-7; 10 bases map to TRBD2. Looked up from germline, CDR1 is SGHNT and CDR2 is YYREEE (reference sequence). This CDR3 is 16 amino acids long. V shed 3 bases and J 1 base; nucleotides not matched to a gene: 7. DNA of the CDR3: TGTGCCAGCAGCTCAGCTTCTAGCGGGAGTTCCTACGAGCAGTACTTC. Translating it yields CASSSASSGSSYEQYF.

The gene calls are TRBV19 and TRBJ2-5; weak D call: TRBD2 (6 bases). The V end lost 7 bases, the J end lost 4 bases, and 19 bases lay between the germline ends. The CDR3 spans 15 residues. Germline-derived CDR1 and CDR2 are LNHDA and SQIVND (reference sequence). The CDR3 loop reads CASTPEGRLSETQYF. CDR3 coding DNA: TGTGCCAGTACCCCGGAGGGGCGCCTTTCAGAGACCCAGTACTTC.

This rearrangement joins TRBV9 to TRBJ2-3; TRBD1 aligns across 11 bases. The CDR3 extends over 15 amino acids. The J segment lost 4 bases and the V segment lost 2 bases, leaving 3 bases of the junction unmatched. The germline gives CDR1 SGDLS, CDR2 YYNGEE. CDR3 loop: CASSVRDRGADTQYF. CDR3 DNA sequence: TGTGCCAGCAGCGTCCGGGACAGGGGGGCAGATACGCAGTATTTT.

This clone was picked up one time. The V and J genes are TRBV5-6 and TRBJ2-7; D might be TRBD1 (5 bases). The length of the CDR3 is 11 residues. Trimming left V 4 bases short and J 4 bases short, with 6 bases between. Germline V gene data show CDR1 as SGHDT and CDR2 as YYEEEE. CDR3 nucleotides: TGTGCCAGCAGCCGACAGTACGAGCAGTACTTC. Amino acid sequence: CASSRQYEQYF.

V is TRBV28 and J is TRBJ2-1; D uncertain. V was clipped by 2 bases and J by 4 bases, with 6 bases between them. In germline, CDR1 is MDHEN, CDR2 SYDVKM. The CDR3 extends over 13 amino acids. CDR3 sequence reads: CASSLPLYNEQFF. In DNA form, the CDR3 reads TGTGCCAGCAGTTTACCCTTGTACAATGAGCAGTTCTTC.

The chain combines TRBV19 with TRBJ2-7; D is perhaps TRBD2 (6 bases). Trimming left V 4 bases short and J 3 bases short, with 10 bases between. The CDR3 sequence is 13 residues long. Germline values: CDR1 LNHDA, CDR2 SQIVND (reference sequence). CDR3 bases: TGTGCCAGTAGTAATGACGGGAGCTACGAGCAGTACTTC. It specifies CASSNDGSYEQYF.

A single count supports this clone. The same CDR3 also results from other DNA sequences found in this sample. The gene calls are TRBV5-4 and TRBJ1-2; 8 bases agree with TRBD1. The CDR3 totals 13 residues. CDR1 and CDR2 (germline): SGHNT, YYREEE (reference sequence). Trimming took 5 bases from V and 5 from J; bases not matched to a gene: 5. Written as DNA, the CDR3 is TGTGCCAGCAGTCAGGACAGGGTTTATGGCTACACCTTC. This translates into CASSQDRVYGYTF.

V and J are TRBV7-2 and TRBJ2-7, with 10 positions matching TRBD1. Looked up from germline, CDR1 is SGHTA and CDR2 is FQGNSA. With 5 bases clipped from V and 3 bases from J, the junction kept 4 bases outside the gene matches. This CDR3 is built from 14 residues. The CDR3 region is CASSRDRGGYEQYF. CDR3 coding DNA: TGTGCCAGCAGCCGGGACAGGGGTGGCTACGAGCAGTACTTC.

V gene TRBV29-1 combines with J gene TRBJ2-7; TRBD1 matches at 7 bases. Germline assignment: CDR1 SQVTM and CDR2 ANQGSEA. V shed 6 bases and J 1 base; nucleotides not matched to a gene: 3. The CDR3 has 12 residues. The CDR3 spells CSVRTGSYEQYF. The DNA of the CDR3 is TGCAGCGTGAGGACAGGATCCTACGAGCAGTACTTC.